The subject of this entry is one T cell receptor beta chain. CDR1 and CDR2 (germline): SGHNT, YENEEA. The ends were cut back, 5 bases at V and 6 bases at J, with 14 bases in the middle. The CDR3 is made up of 13 amino acids. Generated by immunoSEQ multiplex PCR, the TCRdb table keeps only in-frame clones and is missing some. The sample contains over 120,000 clones, 87% of which appear only once. The record originates from a study of blood T cell repertoires in COVID-19. The sequenced sample consisted of peripheral blood. V is TRBV11-3 and J is TRBJ2-7, with D possibly matching TRBD1 (6 bases). This receptor was obtained from a man in his fifties or sixties who had recovered from COVID-19. The CDR3, as DNA: TGTGCCAGCAGCAATTCCGGGACAACCGAGCAGTACTTC. This encodes CASSNSGTTEQYF.